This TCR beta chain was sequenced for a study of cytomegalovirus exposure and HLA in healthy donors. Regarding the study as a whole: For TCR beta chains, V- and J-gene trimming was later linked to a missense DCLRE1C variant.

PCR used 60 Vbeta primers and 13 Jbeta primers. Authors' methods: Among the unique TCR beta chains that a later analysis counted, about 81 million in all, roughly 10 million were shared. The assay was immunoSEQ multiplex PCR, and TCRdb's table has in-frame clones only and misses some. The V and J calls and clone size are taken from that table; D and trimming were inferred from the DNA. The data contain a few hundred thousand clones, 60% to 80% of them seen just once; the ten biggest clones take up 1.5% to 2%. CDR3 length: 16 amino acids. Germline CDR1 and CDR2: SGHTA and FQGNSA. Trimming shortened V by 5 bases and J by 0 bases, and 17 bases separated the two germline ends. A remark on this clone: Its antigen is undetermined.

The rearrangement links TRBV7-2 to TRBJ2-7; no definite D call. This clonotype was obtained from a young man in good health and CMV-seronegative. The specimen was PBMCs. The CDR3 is CASSPGAWVSSYEQYF. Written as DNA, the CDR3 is TGTGCCAGCAGCCCGGGTGCGTGGGTCAGCTCCTACGAGCAGTACTTC.